The clone carrying this T cell receptor beta chain was recorded a few times. Antigen unknown. TCRdb re-called the RT-PCR reads through MiXCR, storing one row per CDR3 protein. The table shows roughly 500,000 distinct CDR3 sequences, with about 15% occurring only once. This sample was taken from a study of response to subunit inactivated influenza vaccine. Whole-study results and caveats: A suggestion made by the authors is that each seasonal influenza vaccination recruits few new T cells.

Trimming removed 6 bases from V and 1 base from J; junction bases left unmatched: 10. Germline CDR1 KGHSH, CDR2 LQKENI. The CDR3 covers 16 residues. The J gene is TRBJ2-7, the V gene TRBV18, with 9 positions matching TRBD2. The specimen was CD4+ T cells sorted from PBMCs, collected less than 30 months after vaccination. The receptor's source is a man aged 50 to 69 who received an inactivated influenza vaccine. The CDR3 is CASSQQVAGGSYEQYF. The DNA of the CDR3 is TGTGCCAGCTCCCAACAGGTGGCGGGAGGGTCCTACGAGCAGTACTTC.